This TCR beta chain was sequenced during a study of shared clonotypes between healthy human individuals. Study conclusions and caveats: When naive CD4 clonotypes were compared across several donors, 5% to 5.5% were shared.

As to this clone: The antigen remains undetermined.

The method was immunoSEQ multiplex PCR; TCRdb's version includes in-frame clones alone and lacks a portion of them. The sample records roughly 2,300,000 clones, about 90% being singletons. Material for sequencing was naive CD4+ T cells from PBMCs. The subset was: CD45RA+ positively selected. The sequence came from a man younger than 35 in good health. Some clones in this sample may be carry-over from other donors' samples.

This CDR3 reads CASSLGTSAMMTGETQYF. The CDR3 DNA sequence: TGCGCCAGCAGCCTAGGGACTAGCGCTATGATGACGGGAGAGACCCAGTACTTC. V gene TRBV5-1 combines with J gene TRBJ2-5, with 10 nucleotides matching TRBD2. Trimming at V came to 4 bases and at J to 4 bases, leaving 16 bases not matched to a gene. The CDR3 consists of 18 residues. Germline lookup yields CDR1 SGHRS and CDR2 YFSETQ.